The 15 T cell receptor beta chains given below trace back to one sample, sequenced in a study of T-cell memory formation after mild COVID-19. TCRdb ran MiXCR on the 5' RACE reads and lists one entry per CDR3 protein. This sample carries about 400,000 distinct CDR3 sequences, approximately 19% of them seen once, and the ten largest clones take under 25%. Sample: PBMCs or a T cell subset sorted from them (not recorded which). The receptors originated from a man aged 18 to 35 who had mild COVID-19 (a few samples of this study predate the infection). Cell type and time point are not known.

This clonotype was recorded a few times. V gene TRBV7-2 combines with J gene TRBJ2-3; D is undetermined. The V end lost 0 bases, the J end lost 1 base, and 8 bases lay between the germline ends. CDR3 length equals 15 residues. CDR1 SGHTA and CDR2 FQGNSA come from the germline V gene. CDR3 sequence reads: CASSLARLGTDTQYF. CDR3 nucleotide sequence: TGTGCCAGCAGCTTAGCCCGGTTGGGCACAGATACGCAGTATTTT.

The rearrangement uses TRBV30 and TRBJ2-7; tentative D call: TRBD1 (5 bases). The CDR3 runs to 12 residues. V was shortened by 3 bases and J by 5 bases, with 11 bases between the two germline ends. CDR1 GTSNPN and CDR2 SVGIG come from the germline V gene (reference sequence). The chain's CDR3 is CAWRDVGDEQYF. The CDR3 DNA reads TGTGCCTGGAGGGACGTAGGGGACGAGCAGTACTTC.

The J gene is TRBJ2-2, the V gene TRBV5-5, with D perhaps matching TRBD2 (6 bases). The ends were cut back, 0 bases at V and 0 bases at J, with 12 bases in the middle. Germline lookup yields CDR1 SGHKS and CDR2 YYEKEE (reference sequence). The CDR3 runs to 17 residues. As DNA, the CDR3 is TGTGCCAGCAGCTTGGCCGGGGGATTCGCGAACACCGGGGAGCTGTTTTTT. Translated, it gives CASSLAGGFANTGELFF.

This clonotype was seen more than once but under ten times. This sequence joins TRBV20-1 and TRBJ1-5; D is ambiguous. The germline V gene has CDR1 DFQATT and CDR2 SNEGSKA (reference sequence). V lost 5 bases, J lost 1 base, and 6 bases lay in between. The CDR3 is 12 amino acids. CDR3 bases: TGCAGTGCTTCACAAAGCAATCAGCCCCAGCATTTT. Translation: CSASQSNQPQHF.

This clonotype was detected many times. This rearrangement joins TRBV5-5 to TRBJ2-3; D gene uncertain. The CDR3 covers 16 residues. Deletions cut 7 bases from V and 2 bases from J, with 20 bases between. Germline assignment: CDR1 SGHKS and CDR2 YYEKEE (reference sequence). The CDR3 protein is CASRFRDGVVTDTQYF. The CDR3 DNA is TGTGCCAGCCGGTTCCGTGATGGGGTAGTCACAGATACGCAGTATTTT.

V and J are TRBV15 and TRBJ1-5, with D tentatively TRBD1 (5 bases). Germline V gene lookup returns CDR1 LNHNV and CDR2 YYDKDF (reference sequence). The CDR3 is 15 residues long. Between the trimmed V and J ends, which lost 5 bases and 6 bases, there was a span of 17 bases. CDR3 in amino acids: CATSRAPSGGQPQHF. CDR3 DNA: TGTGCCACCAGCCGAGCTCCTAGTGGGGGTCAGCCCCAGCATTTT.

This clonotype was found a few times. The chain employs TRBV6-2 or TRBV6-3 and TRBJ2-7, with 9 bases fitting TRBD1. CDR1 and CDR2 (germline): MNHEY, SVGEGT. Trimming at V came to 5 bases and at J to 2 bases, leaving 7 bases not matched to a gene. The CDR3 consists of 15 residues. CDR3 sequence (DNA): TGTGCCAGCAGTCCGGGACAGGGTTTGACCTACGAGCAGTACGTC. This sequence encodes CASSPGQGLTYEQYV.

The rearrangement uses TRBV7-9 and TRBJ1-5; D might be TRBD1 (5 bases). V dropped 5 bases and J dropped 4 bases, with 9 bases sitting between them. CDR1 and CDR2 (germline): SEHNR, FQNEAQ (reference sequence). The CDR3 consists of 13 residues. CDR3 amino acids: CASSVGVNQPQHF. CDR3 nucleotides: TGTGCCAGCAGCGTGGGGGTGAATCAGCCCCAGCATTTT.

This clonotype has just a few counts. The CDR3 is CASSFMRVGQPQHF. Written as DNA, the CDR3 is TGTGCCAGCAGTTTTATGAGGGTAGGACAGCCCCAGCATTTT. The rearrangement uses TRBV12-3 or TRBV12-4 and TRBJ1-5; D call uncertain. V was clipped by 3 bases and J by 7 bases, with 13 bases between them. The CDR3 loop spans 14 amino acids.

This chain's CDR3 is CASSSPGVQFF. CDR3 DNA: TGCGCCAGCAGTTCCCCAGGGGTGCAGTTCTTC. The chain links TRBV4-1 to TRBJ2-1, with a tentative D call TRBD1 (6 bases). This CDR3 contains 11 residues. Trimming stripped 6 bases from V and 12 bases from J, with 12 bases between. Germline loops: CDR1 MGHRA, CDR2 YSYEKL.

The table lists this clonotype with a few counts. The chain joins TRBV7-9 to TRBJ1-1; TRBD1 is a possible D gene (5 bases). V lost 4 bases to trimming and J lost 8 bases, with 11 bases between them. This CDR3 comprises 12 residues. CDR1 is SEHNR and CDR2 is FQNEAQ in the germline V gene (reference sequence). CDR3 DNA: TGTGCCAGCAGCTCCCGGGGGAGGGAAGCTTTCTTT. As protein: CASSSRGREAFF.

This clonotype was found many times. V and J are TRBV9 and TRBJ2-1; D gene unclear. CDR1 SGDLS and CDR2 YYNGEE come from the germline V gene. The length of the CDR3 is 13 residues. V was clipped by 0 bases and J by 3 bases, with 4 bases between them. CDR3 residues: CASSVGDYNEQFF. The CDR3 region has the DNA TGTGCCAGCAGCGTAGGGGACTACAATGAGCAGTTCTTC.

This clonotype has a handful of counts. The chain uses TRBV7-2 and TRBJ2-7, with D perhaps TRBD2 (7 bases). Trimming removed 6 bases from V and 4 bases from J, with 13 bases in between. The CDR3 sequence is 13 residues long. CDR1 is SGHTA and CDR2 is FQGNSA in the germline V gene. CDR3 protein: CASSRGGGYEQYF. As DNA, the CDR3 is TGTGCCAGCAGTAGGGGGGGCGGGTACGAGCAGTACTTC.

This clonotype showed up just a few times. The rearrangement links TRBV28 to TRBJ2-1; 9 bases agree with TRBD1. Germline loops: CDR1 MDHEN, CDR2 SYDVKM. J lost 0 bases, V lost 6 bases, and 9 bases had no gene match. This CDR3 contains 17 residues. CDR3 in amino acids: CASRPGTGSSSYNEQFF. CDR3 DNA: TGTGCCAGCAGGCCCGGGACAGGGTCCAGCTCCTACAATGAGCAGTTCTTC.

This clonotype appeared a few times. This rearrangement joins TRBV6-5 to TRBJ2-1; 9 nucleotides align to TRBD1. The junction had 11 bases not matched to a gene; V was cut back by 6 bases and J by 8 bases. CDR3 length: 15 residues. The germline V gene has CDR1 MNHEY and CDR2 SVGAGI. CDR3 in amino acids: CASRQGQGLSHEQFF. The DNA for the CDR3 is TGTGCCAGCAGACAAGGACAGGGGCTTAGTCATGAGCAGTTCTTC.